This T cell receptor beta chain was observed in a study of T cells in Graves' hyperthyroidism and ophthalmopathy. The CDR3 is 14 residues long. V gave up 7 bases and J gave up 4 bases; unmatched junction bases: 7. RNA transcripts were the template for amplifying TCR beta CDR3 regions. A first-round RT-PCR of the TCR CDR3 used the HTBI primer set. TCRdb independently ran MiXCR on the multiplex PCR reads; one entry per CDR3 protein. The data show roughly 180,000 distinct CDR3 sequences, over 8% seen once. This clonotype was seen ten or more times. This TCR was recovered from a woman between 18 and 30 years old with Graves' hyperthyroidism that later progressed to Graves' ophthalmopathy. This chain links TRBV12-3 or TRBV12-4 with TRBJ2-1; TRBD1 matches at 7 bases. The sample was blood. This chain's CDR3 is CASTPTGRYNEQFF. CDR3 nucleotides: TGTGCCAGCACTCCGACAGGGAGATACAATGAGCAGTTCTTC.